Presented here are 17 T cell receptor beta chains from one specimen sequenced in a study of T cell responses to AZD1222 COVID-19 vaccine. Using immunoSEQ multiplex PCR, the repertoire was profiled, and TCRdb retains in-frame clones only, with some absent. Of 110,000 or so clones in the sample, 80% to 95% are singletons; the top ten hold roughly 4.2%. The material sequenced was peripheral blood, taken 28 days after the second dose of the MenACWY control vaccine. These TCRs come from an adult who received the MenACWY meningococcal vaccine as a control.

CDR3 protein: CASSLGPGQISYNEQFF. The CDR3 nucleotides read TGTGCCAGCAGTTTGGGGCCGGGACAGATCTCCTACAATGAGCAGTTCTTC. The chain carries TRBV27 and TRBJ2-1; 7 bases line up with TRBD1. Trimming took 3 bases from V and 0 from J; bases not matched to a gene: 8. CDR3 length equals 17 residues. Germline V gives CDR1 MNHEY, CDR2 SMNVEV (reference sequence).

In its sample, this clone was seen once. This chain links TRBV15 with TRBJ1-4; tentative D call: TRBD1 (5 bases). The CDR3 length is 18 residues. CDR1 and CDR2 (germline): LNHNV, YYDKDF (reference sequence). V gave up 0 bases and J gave up 0 bases, with 14 bases separating them. The CDR3 loop is CATSREQVHYATNEKLFF. CDR3 coding DNA: TGTGCCACCAGCAGAGAACAGGTTCACTATGCAACTAATGAAAAACTGTTTTTT.

J is TRBJ2-7 and V is TRBV5-1, with 8 bases that match TRBD1. V lost 1 base to trimming and J lost 3 bases; unmatched junction nucleotides: 6. Germline values: CDR1 SGHRS, CDR2 YFSETQ. CDR3 size: 15 residues. CDR3 DNA sequence: TGCGCCAGCAGCTTGACCGGGACAGGTTACTACGAGCAGTACTTC. It is translated as CASSLTGTGYYEQYF.

V usage is TRBV6-1 and J usage is TRBJ1-3; D ambiguous. V gave up 2 bases and J gave up 4 bases, with 9 bases separating them. The germline V gene has CDR1 MNHNS and CDR2 SASEGT. The CDR3 extends over 14 amino acids. CDR3 DNA: TGTGCCAGCAGTGAATACCCCCGGGGAAACACCATATATTTT. Translating gives CASSEYPRGNTIYF.

The rearrangement links TRBV12-5 to TRBJ2-1; TRBD1 agrees at 7 bases. V was clipped by 7 bases and J by 11 bases; unmatched bases: 17. Per germline, CDR1 LGHNT and CDR2 FRNRAP. This CDR3 region has 15 residues. The CDR3 region is CASAFSEQGRRQQFF. The CDR3 nucleotides read TGTGCTAGTGCCTTTAGCGAACAGGGGAGACGACAGCAGTTCTTC.

The chain combines TRBV27 with TRBJ1-4; D gene uncertain. V was shortened by 3 bases and J by 2 bases, with 10 bases between the two germline ends. Germline V lookup: CDR1 MNHEY, CDR2 SMNVEV (reference sequence). The CDR3 has 15 residues. The CDR3 region has the DNA TGTGCCAGCAGTTTTTTGTACTCTACTAATGAAAAACTGTTTTTT. Translation: CASSFLYSTNEKLFF.

The chain joins TRBV30 to TRBJ1-6; TRBD1 aligns across 9 bases. The CDR3 loop spans 13 amino acids. Losses at the gene ends were 5 bases for V and 7 bases for J; bases not matched to a gene: 3. Germline assignment: CDR1 GTSNPN and CDR2 SVGIG (reference sequence). The CDR3 spells CAWWDRVNSPLHF. The CDR3 DNA reads as TGTGCCTGGTGGGACAGGGTAAATTCACCCCTCCACTTT.

This rearrangement joins TRBV10-3 to TRBJ1-6; 8 nucleotides align to TRBD1. The CDR3 is 14 amino acids. V lost 6 bases and J lost 9; bases outside the gene matches: 7. Germline V lookup: CDR1 ENHRY, CDR2 SYGVKD. This chain's CDR3 is CAISPQGEGSPLHF. The CDR3 DNA reads TGTGCCATCAGCCCACAGGGGGAAGGTTCACCCCTCCACTTT.

The chain uses TRBV9 and TRBJ1-3; D is uncertain. The CDR3 totals 15 residues. Germline-derived CDR1 and CDR2 are SGDLS and YYNGEE. Trimming left V 3 bases short and J 0 bases short, with 10 bases between. The CDR3 DNA follows: TGTGCCAGCAGCGCCGGACCGAGCTCTGGAAACACCATATATTTT. This encodes CASSAGPSSGNTIYF.

This chain joins TRBV4-2 and TRBJ1-3; maybe TRBD1 (5 bases). This CDR3 is built from 17 residues. Per the germline V gene, CDR1 is LGHNA and CDR2 is YNFKEQ. V was shortened by 0 bases and J by 0 bases, with 12 bases between the two germline ends. CDR3 nucleotides: TGTGCCAGCAGCCAAGATTTAGGGACTTCCTCTGGAAACACCATATATTTT. Its protein product is CASSQDLGTSSGNTIYF.

The V and J genes are TRBV27 and TRBJ2-6; no firm D call. This CDR3 region has 13 residues. Trimming cost V 3 bases and J 2 bases, with 2 bases left between them. The V gene's germline CDR1 is MNHEY and CDR2 SMNVEV (reference sequence). CDR3 in DNA: TGTGCCAGCAGTTTCACTGGGGCCAACGTCCTGACTTTC. Translated, it gives CASSFTGANVLTF. The whole variable domain, filled in from reference TRBV27 and TRBJ2-6, reads EAQVTQNPRYLITVTGKKLTVTCSQNMNHEYMSWYRQDPGLGLRQIYYSMNVEVTDKGDVPEGYKVSRKEKRNFPLILESPSPNQTSLYFCASSFTGANVLTFGAGSRLTVL.

The chain's CDR3 is CASSLVGLAPLWNTGELFF. CDR3 DNA sequence: TGCGCCAGCAGCTTGGTAGGTCTAGCCCCCTTATGGAACACCGGGGAGCTGTTTTTT. The chain has TRBV5-1 and TRBJ2-2; tentatively, D is TRBD2 (5 bases). Trimming shortened V by 0 bases and J by 1 base, and 19 bases separated the two germline ends. The CDR3 is made up of 19 amino acids. CDR1 and CDR2 (germline): SGHRS, YFSETQ.

The J gene is TRBJ1-2, the V gene TRBV9; 10 bases are a match to TRBD1. CDR1 SGDLS and CDR2 YYNGEE come from the germline V gene. Losses at the gene ends were 0 bases for V and 3 bases for J; bases not matched to a gene: 5. The CDR3 extends over 16 amino acids. The CDR3 protein is CASSVAGDRGDYGYTF. In DNA form, the CDR3 reads TGTGCCAGCAGCGTAGCCGGGGACAGGGGTGACTATGGCTACACCTTC.

With regard to this clone: This same CDR3 is encoded by further DNA sequences in the sample. The chain employs TRBV5-1 and TRBJ2-7; D uncertain. The CDR3 runs to 12 residues. The germline gives CDR1 SGHRS, CDR2 YFSETQ. The germline V and J ends were trimmed by 0 bases and 3 bases, with 4 bases remaining between them. The CDR3 region is CASSLVGYEQYF. CDR3 bases: TGCGCCAGCAGCTTGGTCGGCTACGAGCAGTACTTC.

This clone was counted a few times. The genes are TRBV6-2 or TRBV6-3 and TRBJ1-1; D may be TRBD1 (5 bases). The length of the CDR3 is 17 residues. V lost 0 bases to trimming and J lost 1 base, with 15 bases between them. Germline V gene lookup returns CDR1 MNHEY and CDR2 SVGEGT. CDR3: CASSYSTIQGQNTEAFF. In nucleotides, the CDR3 is TGTGCCAGCAGTTACTCGACCATACAAGGACAGAACACTGAAGCTTTCTTT.

The CDR3 region is CASSFRGVFQPQHF. CDR3 sequence (DNA): TGTGCCAGTAGTTTCAGGGGAGTTTTTCAGCCCCAGCATTTT. The J gene is TRBJ1-5, the V gene TRBV19, with D maybe TRBD1 (6 bases). The CDR3 has 14 residues. Trimming took off 5 bases at V and 6 bases at J, with 14 bases between the two ends. In germline, CDR1 is LNHDA, CDR2 SQIVND (reference sequence). The whole variable domain, remainder taken from reference TRBV19 and TRBJ1-5, is DGGITQSPKYLFRKEGQNVTLSCEQNLNHDAMYWYRQDPGQGLRLIYYSQIVNDFQKGDIAEGYSVSREKKESFPLTVTSAQKNPTAFYLCASSFRGVFQPQHFGDGTRLSIL.

As for this clone: A junction end diverges from the germline sequence, so it may reflect a read error. The V call is TRBV5-4, the J call TRBJ2-1, with D possibly being TRBD1 or TRBD2 (5 bases each). Germline assignment: CDR1 SGHNT and CDR2 YYREEE (reference sequence). The CDR3 contains 14 residues. CDR3 region: CASSLRPAGAGPLF. For the CDR3, the DNA is TGTGCCAGCAGCTTGAGGCCTGCCGGGGCAGGTCCCCTCTTC.